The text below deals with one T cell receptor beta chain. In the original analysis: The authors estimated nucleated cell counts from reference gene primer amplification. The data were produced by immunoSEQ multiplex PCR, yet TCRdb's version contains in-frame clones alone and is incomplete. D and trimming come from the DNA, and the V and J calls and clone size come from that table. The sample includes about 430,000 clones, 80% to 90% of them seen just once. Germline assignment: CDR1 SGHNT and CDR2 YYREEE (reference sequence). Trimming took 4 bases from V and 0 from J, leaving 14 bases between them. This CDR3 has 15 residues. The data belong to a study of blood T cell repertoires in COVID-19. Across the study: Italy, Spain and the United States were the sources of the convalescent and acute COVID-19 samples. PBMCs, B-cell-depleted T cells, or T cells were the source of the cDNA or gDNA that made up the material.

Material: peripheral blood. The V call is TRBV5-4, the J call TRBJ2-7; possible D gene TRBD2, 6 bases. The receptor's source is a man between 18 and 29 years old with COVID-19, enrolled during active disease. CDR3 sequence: CASSPYSGFSYEQYF. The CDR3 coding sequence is TGTGCCAGCAGCCCCTATAGCGGCTTCTCCTACGAGCAGTACTTC.